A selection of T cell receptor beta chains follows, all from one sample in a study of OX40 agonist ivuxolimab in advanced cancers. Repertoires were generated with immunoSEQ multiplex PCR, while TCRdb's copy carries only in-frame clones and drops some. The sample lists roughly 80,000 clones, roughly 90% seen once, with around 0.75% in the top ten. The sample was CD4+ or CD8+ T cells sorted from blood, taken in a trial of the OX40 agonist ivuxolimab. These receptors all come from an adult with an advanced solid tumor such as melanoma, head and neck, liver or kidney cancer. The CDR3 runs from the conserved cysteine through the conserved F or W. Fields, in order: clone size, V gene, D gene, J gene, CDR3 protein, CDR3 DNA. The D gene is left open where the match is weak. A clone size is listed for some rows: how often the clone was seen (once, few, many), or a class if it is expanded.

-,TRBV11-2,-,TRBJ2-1,CASSLSGPNNEQFF,TGTGCCAGCAGCCTAAGCGGGCCTAACAATGAGCAGTTCTTC
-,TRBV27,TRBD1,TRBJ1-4,CASSLDRGRKKLFF,TGTGCCAGCAGTTTGGACAGGGGGAGGAAAAAACTGTTTTTT
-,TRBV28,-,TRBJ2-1,CASSFRDKVEFF,TGTGCCAGCAGTTTCCGGGACAAGGTGGAGTTCTTC
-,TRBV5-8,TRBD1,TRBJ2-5,CASSLGDRGPETQYF,TGTGCCAGCAGCTTGGGGGACAGGGGACCAGAGACCCAGTACTTC
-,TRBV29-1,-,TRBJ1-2,CSADNGYTF,TGCAGCGCAGACAATGGCTACACCTTC
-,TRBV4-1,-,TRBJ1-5,CASSQTYRVINQPQHF,TGCGCCAGCAGCCAAACCTACCGGGTTATCAATCAGCCCCAGCATTTT
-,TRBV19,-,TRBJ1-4,CASSIRLSNEKLFF,TGTGCCAGTAGTATCAGGCTATCTAATGAAAAACTGTTTTTT
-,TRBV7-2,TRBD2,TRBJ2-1,CASSLFGGSSSYNEQFF,TGTGCCAGCAGCTTGTTTGGCGGGAGCTCCTCCTACAATGAGCAGTTCTTC
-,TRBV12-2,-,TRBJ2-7,CASRLEGQARHF,TGTGCAAGTCGCTTAGAAGGACAGGCACGTCACTTC
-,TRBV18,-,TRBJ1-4,CASSLGDSTNEKLFF,TGTGCCAGCTCACTGGGTGACAGCACTAATGAAAAACTGTTTTTT
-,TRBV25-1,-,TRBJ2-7,CASNRAGATMEQYF,TGTGCCAGCAATCGAGCCGGGGCTACGATGGAGCAGTACTTC
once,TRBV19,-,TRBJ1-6,CASSRGNSYNSPLHF,TGTGCCAGTAGTAGAGGGAACAGTTATAATTCACCCCTCCACTTT
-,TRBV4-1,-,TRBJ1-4,CASSHQPTGSNEKLFF,TGCGCCAGCAGCCACCAGCCTACAGGTTCTAATGAAAAACTGTTTTTT
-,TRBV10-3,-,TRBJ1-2,CAISEVVTSYGYTF,TGTGCCATCAGTGAGGTGGTCACTTCCTATGGCTACACCTTC
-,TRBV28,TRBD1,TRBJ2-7,CASSTPGMGQSYEQYF,TGTGCCAGCAGTACGCCCGGGATGGGACAGTCCTACGAGCAGTACTTC
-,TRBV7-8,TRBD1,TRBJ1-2,CASSQMGQGGYGYTF,TGTGCCAGCAGCCAAATGGGACAGGGGGGCTATGGCTACACCTTC
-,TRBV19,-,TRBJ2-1,CASSVQGFYNEQFF,TGTGCCAGTAGTGTACAGGGTTTCTACAATGAGCAGTTCTTC
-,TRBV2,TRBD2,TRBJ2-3,CASSEALTSGRKDTQYF,TGTGCCAGCAGTGAAGCGCTCACTAGCGGGAGGAAGGATACGCAGTATTTT
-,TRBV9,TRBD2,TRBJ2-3,CASSAGTSGRVTDTQYF,TGTGCCAGCAGCGCCGGGACTAGCGGGAGAGTGACAGATACGCAGTATTTT
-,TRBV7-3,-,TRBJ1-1,CASSSDRNTEAFF,TGTGCCAGCAGCTCTGACAGGAACACTGAAGCTTTCTTT
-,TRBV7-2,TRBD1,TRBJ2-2,CASSPNRGLRTGELFF,TGTGCCAGCAGCCCGAACAGGGGTCTGCGCACCGGGGAGCTGTTTTTT
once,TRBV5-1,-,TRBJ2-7,CASNLDGRYEQYF,TGCGCCAGCAACTTGGATGGTAGATACGAGCAGTACTTC
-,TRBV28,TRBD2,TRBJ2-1,CASSFLAGGRDNEQFF,TGTGCCAGCAGTTTCCTAGCGGGAGGCCGGGACAATGAGCAGTTCTTC
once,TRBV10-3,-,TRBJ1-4,CAISEKAGLVEKLFF,TGTGCCATCAGTGAGAAGGCAGGGCTAGTAGAAAAACTGTTTTTT
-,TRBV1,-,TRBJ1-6,CTSSQEPSGGSPLHF,TGCACCAGCAGCCAAGAGCCGTCTGGGGGTTCACCCCTCCACTTT
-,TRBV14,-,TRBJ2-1,CASSQRTGTALHEQFF,TGTGCCAGCAGCCAGCGTACCGGGACTGCCCTTCATGAGCAGTTCTTC
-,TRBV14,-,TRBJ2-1,CASSHRGVRYNEQFF,TGTGCCAGCAGCCACCGGGGAGTGCGGTACAATGAGCAGTTCTTC
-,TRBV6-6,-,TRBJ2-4,CASSYGVQADIQYF,TGTGCCAGCAGTTACGGCGTCCAGGCGGACATTCAGTACTTC
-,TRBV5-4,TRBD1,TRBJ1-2,CASSLQGVDGYTF,TGTGCCAGCAGCTTACAGGGGGTGGATGGCTACACCTTC
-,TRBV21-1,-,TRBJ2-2,CASSKGAGELFF,TGTGCCAGCAGCAAAGGGGCCGGGGAGCTGTTTTTT
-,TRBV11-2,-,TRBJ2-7,CASSVGQSDYEQYF,TGTGCCAGCAGTGTTGGACAATCGGACTACGAGCAGTACTTC
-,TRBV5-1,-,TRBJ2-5,CASSLNPTGASRETQYF,TGCGCCAGCAGCTTGAACCCTACCGGGGCCTCAAGGGAGACCCAGTACTTC
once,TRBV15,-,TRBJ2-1,CATSRDRDQREQFF,TGTGCCACCAGCAGAGATCGTGATCAGCGGGAGCAGTTCTTC
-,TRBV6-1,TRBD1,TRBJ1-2,CASRETGNYGYTF,TGTGCCAGCAGGGAGACAGGGAACTATGGCTACACCTTC
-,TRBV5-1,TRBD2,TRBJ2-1,CASSEGTSGWSPNEQFF,TGCGCCAGCAGCGAGGGGACTAGCGGGTGGAGCCCCAATGAGCAGTTCTTC
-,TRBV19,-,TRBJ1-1,CASSMVRITEAFF,TGTGCCAGTAGTATGGTGAGGATCACTGAAGCTTTCTTT
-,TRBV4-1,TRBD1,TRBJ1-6,CASSHADRGDSPLHF,TGCGCCAGCAGCCACGCGGACAGGGGTGATTCACCCCTCCACTTT
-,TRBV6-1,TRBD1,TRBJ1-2,CASSGGGGFGYGYTF,TGTGCCAGCAGTGGGGGAGGGGGCTTTGGCTATGGCTACACCTTC
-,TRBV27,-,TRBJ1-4,CASSLAGATNEKLFF,TGTGCCAGCAGTTTGGCAGGCGCAACTAATGAAAAACTGTTTTTT
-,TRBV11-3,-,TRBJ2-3,CASSTKGGRTDTQYF,TGTGCCAGCAGCACTAAGGGCGGGCGCACAGATACGCAGTATTTT
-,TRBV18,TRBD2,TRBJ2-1,CASSQGLAGYNEQFF,TGTGCCAGCTCACAAGGACTAGCGGGTTACAATGAGCAGTTCTTC
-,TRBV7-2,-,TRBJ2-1,CASSFVGTTEQFF,TGTGCCAGCAGTTTTGTAGGGACGACGGAGCAGTTCTTC
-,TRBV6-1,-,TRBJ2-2,CASSSTYTTSGELFF,TGTGCCAGCAGCAGCACGTATACTACTTCCGGGGAGCTGTTTTTT
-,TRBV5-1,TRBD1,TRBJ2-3,CASSPGQGVGTDTQYF,TGCGCCAGCAGCCCCGGACAGGGTGTGGGCACAGATACGCAGTATTTT
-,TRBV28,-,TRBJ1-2,CASSYLLSYGYTF,TGTGCCAGCAGTTATCTTTTATCCTATGGCTACACCTTC
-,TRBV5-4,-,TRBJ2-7,CASSLGSTRSYEQYF,TGTGCCAGCAGCTTGGGGTCGACTCGCTCCTACGAGCAGTACTTC
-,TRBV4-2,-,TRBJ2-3,CASSQDEVGTDTQYF,TGTGCCAGCAGCCAAGACGAAGTGGGCACAGATACGCAGTATTTT
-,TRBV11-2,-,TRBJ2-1,CASSPGRGREQFF,TGTGCCAGCAGCCCTGGTCGGGGACGTGAGCAGTTCTTC
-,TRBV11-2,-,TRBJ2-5,CASSLVGKETQYF,TGTGCCAGCAGCTTAGTGGGAAAAGAGACCCAGTACTTC
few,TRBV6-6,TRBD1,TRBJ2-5,CASSSTGHRGETQYF,TGTGCCAGCAGCTCTACAGGTCACAGGGGGGAGACCCAGTACTTC
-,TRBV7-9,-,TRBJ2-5,CASSGDREAQETQYF,TGTGCCAGCAGCGGGGACCGCGAAGCCCAAGAGACCCAGTACTTC
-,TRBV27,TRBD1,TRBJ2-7,CASTYRQGGSYEQYF,TGTGCCAGCACCTATAGACAGGGGGGCTCCTACGAGCAGTACTTC
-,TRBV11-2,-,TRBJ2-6,CASSLETPGANVLTF,TGTGCCAGCAGCTTAGAGACACCTGGGGCCAACGTCCTGACTTTC
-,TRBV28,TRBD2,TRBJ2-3,CASSGTSGSTDTQYF,TGTGCCAGCAGCGGGACTAGCGGGAGCACAGATACGCAGTATTTT
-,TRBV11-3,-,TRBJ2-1,CASTPTSESEQFF,TGTGCCAGCACCCCCACTAGTGAAAGTGAGCAGTTCTTC
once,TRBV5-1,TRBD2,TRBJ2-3,CASMRTSGASTDTQYF,TGCGCCAGCATGCGGACTAGCGGAGCTAGCACAGATACGCAGTATTTT
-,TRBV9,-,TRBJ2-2,CASRPGRTNTGELFF,TGTGCCAGCAGGCCCGGACGGACGAACACCGGGGAGCTGTTTTTT